These 18 T cell receptor beta chains share one sample of origin, sequenced in a study of glioma-infiltrating T cells after dendritic cell vaccination. The sample's time point: after dendritic cell vaccination, including at tumor progression/relapse. Only in-frame clones appear in the TCRdb table, and some are missing; sequencing was by immunoSEQ multiplex PCR. Here the sample spans approximately 60,000 clones, around nine tenths being singletons. The sample here was blood, taken after dendritic cell vaccination. These receptors came from a human donor with glioblastoma.

J is TRBJ1-3 and V is TRBV7-9; D ambiguous. CDR3 length: 15 amino acids. Germline CDR1 reads SEHNR; CDR2 reads FQNEAQ (reference sequence). The V end was cut by 0 bases, the J end by 9 bases, with 15 bases between. Here the CDR3 reads CASSLASTVSGTIYF. CDR3 DNA: TGTGCCAGCAGCTTAGCGTCCACAGTCTCAGGCACCATATATTTT.

This clone was found once. V and J are TRBV23-1 and TRBJ2-2; TRBD2 agrees at 8 bases. TRBV23-1 is an ORF for which the function is uncertain. CDR3 length equals 21 residues. V shed 4 bases and J 3 bases; nucleotides not matched to a gene: 22. The CDR3 region has the DNA TGCGCCAGCAGTCCTCCTGGAGATGGCGGGAGGACCCCCAAGGACACCGGGGAGCTGTTTTTT. Translation gives CASSPPGDGGRTPKDTGELFF.

This clone was seen only a few times. The chain recombines TRBV6-5 with TRBJ1-4, with 8 bases identical to TRBD1. Germline-derived CDR1 and CDR2 are MNHEY and SVGAGI. V shed 6 bases and J 8 bases; nucleotides not matched to a gene: 11. This CDR3 is built from 15 residues. The CDR3 loop is CASSRSDRVGEKLFF. As DNA, the CDR3 is TGTGCCAGCAGCCGATCGGACAGGGTTGGGGAAAAACTGTTTTTT.

The J gene is TRBJ1-2, the V gene TRBV6-1; D gene unclear. Germline CDR1 and CDR2: MNHNS and SASEGT. V gave up 8 bases and J gave up 6 bases, with 16 bases separating them. The CDR3 runs 13 residues. This CDR3 is CASSDGVENGYTF. The DNA of the CDR3 is TGTGCCAGCTCCGACGGAGTTGAAAATGGCTACACCTTC.

The rearrangement joins TRBV5-3 to TRBJ1-5, with no clear D. TRBV5-3 carries the ORF label, with uncertain function. Trimming took 4 bases from V and 0 from J, leaving 11 bases between them. This CDR3 region has 15 residues. CDR3 nucleotide sequence: TGTGCCAGAAGCCCAAATACTTCTAGCAATCAGCCCCAGCATTTT. It is translated as CARSPNTSSNQPQHF.

This chain joins TRBV10-3 and TRBJ2-7, with TRBD1 matching 8 bases. The germline gives CDR1 ENHRY, CDR2 SYGVKD. This CDR3 region has 13 residues. J lost 6 bases, V lost 7 bases, and 8 bases had no gene match. In DNA, the CDR3 is TGTGCCATCATTGCGGACAGGGTTAGCGAGCAGTACTTC. Translated: CAIIADRVSEQYF.

In its sample, this clone was seen a few times. The gene calls are TRBV5-4 and TRBJ2-5; 7 positions match TRBD2. J gave up 5 bases and V 4 bases, and 8 bases lay outside the gene matches. The CDR3 is 14 amino acids. The germline V gene has CDR1 SGHNT and CDR2 YYREEE (reference sequence). The CDR3 here is CASSTGGGTETQYF. The CDR3, as DNA: TGTGCCAGCAGCACTGGGGGAGGGACCGAGACCCAGTACTTC.

The gene calls are TRBV7-9 and TRBJ2-3, with D hard to call. CDR1 and CDR2 (germline): SEHNR, FQNEAQ (reference sequence). Trimming pared 8 bases from V and 2 bases from J, leaving 5 bases between. CDR3 length: 11 residues. In nucleotides, the CDR3 is TGTGCCAGCGAGAACACAGATACGCAGTATTTT. Translated: CASENTDTQYF.

The chain combines TRBV6-5 with TRBJ1-1; 8 nucleotides agree with TRBD1. Germline V lookup: CDR1 MNHEY, CDR2 SVGAGI. The V gene end was trimmed by 6 bases and the J gene end by 7 bases; junction bases not matched to a gene: 10. CDR3 length: 14 residues. CDR3 amino acids: CASSPRTGKSEAFF. The CDR3, as DNA: TGTGCCAGCAGCCCCCGGACAGGGAAGAGTGAAGCTTTCTTT.

The chain recombines TRBV6-1 with TRBJ2-1; 11 bases agree with TRBD2. The length of the CDR3 is 14 residues. J gave up 4 bases and V 7 bases, and 3 bases lay outside the gene matches. CDR1 and CDR2 from the germline V gene are MNHNS and SASEGT. CDR3 nucleotides: TGTGCCAGCAAAACTAGCGGGGGTTACAATGAGCAGTTCTTC. Its protein product is CASKTSGGYNEQFF.

The rearrangement joins TRBV19 to TRBJ1-5; maybe TRBD1 (6 bases). Deletions cut 7 bases from V and 2 bases from J, with 18 bases between. CDR1 LNHDA and CDR2 SQIVND come from the germline V gene (reference sequence). The CDR3 has 16 amino acids. The CDR3 is CASTPLGGAGNQPQHF. The CDR3 nucleotides are TGTGCCAGTACCCCACTAGGGGGGGCGGGCAATCAGCCCCAGCATTTT.

This chain links TRBV6-1 with TRBJ2-3; 8 bases match TRBD1. In germline, CDR1 is MNHNS, CDR2 SASEGT. Unmatched junction bases numbered 13, after V lost 10 bases and J lost 4 bases. The CDR3 has 15 residues. The CDR3 DNA reads as TGTGCCACCGACAGCTGGACAGGGAGTGCAGATACGCAGTATTTT. Residues: CATDSWTGSADTQYF.

V is TRBV4-1 and J is TRBJ2-5; 8 bases line up with TRBD2. The CDR3 contains 13 residues. Germline trimming cut 4 bases from V and 5 bases from J; bases unmatched to any gene: 3. Looked up from germline, CDR1 is MGHRA and CDR2 is YSYEKL. The CDR3 region is CASSPRTSETQYF. In nucleotides, the CDR3 is TGCGCCAGCAGCCCGCGGACTAGCGAGACCCAGTACTTC.

V and J are TRBV2 and TRBJ1-1; D remains unclear. Germline V CDR1 and CDR2: SNHLY, FYNNEI. The ends were cut back, 6 bases at V and 1 base at J, with 12 bases in the middle. CDR3 length: 14 residues. In DNA, the CDR3 is TGTGCCAGCAGGACGACCGAGGGGAACACTGAAGCTTTCTTT. This gives the protein CASRTTEGNTEAFF.

The chain uses TRBV6-5 and TRBJ1-6; 10 nucleotides match TRBD1. Unmatched junction bases numbered 6, after V lost 8 bases and J lost 8 bases. This CDR3 region has 14 residues. Germline CDR1 is MNHEY and CDR2 is SVGAGI. CDR3 nucleotide sequence: TGTGCCAGCGTCTCCGGGACAGGGGATTCACCCCTCCACTTT. It encodes CASVSGTGDSPLHF.

This chain joins TRBV7-2 and TRBJ2-2; 8 positions match TRBD2. The CDR3 extends over 18 amino acids. Germline-derived CDR1 and CDR2 are SGHTA and FQGNSA. The J segment lost 7 bases and the V segment lost 0 bases, leaving 13 bases of the junction unmatched. The CDR3 loop is CASSLAPWSGGSHGELFF. The CDR3 coding sequence is TGTGCCAGCAGCTTAGCCCCATGGAGCGGGGGCTCCCACGGGGAGCTGTTTTTT.

The chain recombines TRBV6-5 with TRBJ2-1, with TRBD2 matching over 8 bases. Germline V gene sequence: CDR1 MNHEY, CDR2 SVGAGI. V was pared by 6 bases and J by 8 bases, with 6 bases of the junction left unmatched. The CDR3 loop spans 13 amino acids. The CDR3 DNA is TGTGCCAGCAGGGGACTAGTACCTCATGAGCAGTTCTTC. Amino acid sequence: CASRGLVPHEQFF.

The genes are TRBV6-6 and TRBJ2-1; 7 bases agree with TRBD1. In germline, CDR1 is MNHNY, CDR2 SVGAGI (reference sequence). This CDR3 region has 16 residues. V shed 5 bases and J 1 base; nucleotides not matched to a gene: 8. CDR3 DNA sequence: TGTGCCAGCAGTCCCCTGACAGGGCCATCCTACAATGAGCAGTTCTTC. It specifies CASSPLTGPSYNEQFF.